The 7 T cell receptor beta chains below were found in one sample sequenced in a study of blood T cell repertoires in COVID-19 (dated by TCRdb to the early 2020s). Libraries were prepared through the immunoSEQ multiplex PCR assay. TCRdb's version of the immuneACCESS table is confined to in-frame rearrangements and falls short of the full clone set. An unresolved V gene accounts for under half of the shortfall where checked; the remainder is of unknown origin. For this sample there are 380,000 or so clones; around 89% appear just once. The ten most abundant clones make up 0.95% to 1% of the sample. Sequenced sample: PBMCs or T cells enriched from blood (not recorded which). The receptor source for this set is a woman younger than 45 with acute COVID-19.

The chain joins TRBV15 to TRBJ2-7; D is ambiguous. CDR1 is LNHNV, CDR2 YYDKDF, per germline (reference sequence). The germline V and J ends were trimmed by 0 bases and 2 bases, with 14 bases remaining between them. This CDR3 has 16 residues. CDR3 in amino acids: CATSREKAGSTYEQYF. The DNA for the CDR3 is TGTGCCACCAGCAGAGAGAAGGCAGGATCTACCTACGAGCAGTACTTC.

This chain uses TRBV14 with TRBJ1-2, with D unclear. Trimming removed 2 bases from V and 3 bases from J, with 16 bases in between. CDR1 is SGHDN and CDR2 is FVKESK in the germline V gene. The CDR3 contains 16 residues. In DNA form, the CDR3 reads TGTGCCAGCAGCCAATTAACCGGGAGATTAGACTATGGCTACACCTTC. It encodes CASSQLTGRLDYGYTF.

The table lists this clone with a few counts. The J gene is TRBJ1-4, the V gene TRBV27, with a tentative D call TRBD1 (5 bases). V was pared by 4 bases and J by 5 bases, with 14 bases between. The V gene's germline CDR1 is MNHEY and CDR2 SMNVEV (reference sequence). The CDR3 spans 15 residues. CDR3 sequence reads: CASSSIRASNEKLFF. Here the CDR3 DNA reads TGTGCCAGCAGTTCCATCAGGGCGTCAAATGAAAAACTGTTTTTT.

As DNA, the CDR3 is TGTGCCAGTAGTCTGGGGCGACAGGGCCGCGTCCCTGGCTCCTACAATGAGCAGTTCTTC. Its protein product is CASSLGRQGRVPGSYNEQFF. This chain connects TRBV19 to TRBJ2-1; 7 bases agree with TRBD1. Germline CDR1 and CDR2: LNHDA and SQIVND (reference sequence). This CDR3 has 20 residues. J gave up 0 bases and V 5 bases, and 19 bases lay outside the gene matches.

The CDR3 DNA reads TGTGCCAGCAGCGAGCAGTGGGGGGACGGTCTGCATTTT. It encodes CASSEQWGDGLHF. V is TRBV11-2 and J is TRBJ1-5, with TRBD1 as a possible D gene (5 bases). CDR1 and CDR2 from the germline V gene are SGHAT and FQNNGV. V was cut by 5 bases and J by 15 bases, with 20 bases left in between. The CDR3 sequence is 13 residues long.

This chain connects TRBV7-2 to TRBJ2-6; D not resolved. The CDR3 loop spans 15 amino acids. CDR1 and CDR2 from the germline V gene are SGHTA and FQGNSA. Between the trimmed V and J ends, which lost 3 bases and 2 bases, there was a span of 8 bases. For the CDR3, the DNA is TGTGCCAGCAGCTTTCAATCGGCTGGGGCCAACGTCCTGACTTTC. This sequence encodes CASSFQSAGANVLTF. Based on the CDR3 plus reference TRBV7-2 and TRBJ2-6, the full variable domain is GAGVSQSPSNKVTEKGKDVELRCDPISGHTALYWYRQSLGQGLEFLIYFQGNSAPDKSGLPSDRFSAERTGGSVSTLTIQRTQQEDSAVYLCASSFQSAGANVLTFGAGSRLTVL.

This clone is a singleton in its sample. The chain combines TRBV15 with TRBJ1-5, with D tentatively TRBD1 (5 bases). CDR3 size: 15 residues. V was pared by 5 bases and J by 2 bases, with 13 bases between. Looked up from germline, CDR1 is LNHNV and CDR2 is YYDKDF (reference sequence). CDR3 protein: CATSAGGWGNQPQHF. The CDR3 DNA reads TGTGCCACCAGCGCCGGGGGGTGGGGCAATCAGCCCCAGCATTTT.